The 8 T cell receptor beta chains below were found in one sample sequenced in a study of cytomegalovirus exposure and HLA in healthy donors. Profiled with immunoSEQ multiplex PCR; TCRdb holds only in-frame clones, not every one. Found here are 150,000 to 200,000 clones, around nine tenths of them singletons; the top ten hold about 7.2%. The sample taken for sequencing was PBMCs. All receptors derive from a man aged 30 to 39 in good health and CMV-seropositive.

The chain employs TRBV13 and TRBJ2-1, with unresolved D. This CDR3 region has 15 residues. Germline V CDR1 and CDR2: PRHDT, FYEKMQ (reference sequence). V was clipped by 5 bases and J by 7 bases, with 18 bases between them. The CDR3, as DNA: TGTGCCAGCAGCCCCTGGGGTAATCGTCAAAATGAGCAGTTCTTC. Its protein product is CASSPWGNRQNEQFF.

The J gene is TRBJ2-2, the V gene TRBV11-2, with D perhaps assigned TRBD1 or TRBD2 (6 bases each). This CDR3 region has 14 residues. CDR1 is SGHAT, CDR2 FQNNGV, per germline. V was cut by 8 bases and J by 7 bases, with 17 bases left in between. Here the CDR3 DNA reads TGTGCCAGCCGACGCCTTGGAGGGGGCGGGGAGCTGTTTTTT. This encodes CASRRLGGGGELFF.

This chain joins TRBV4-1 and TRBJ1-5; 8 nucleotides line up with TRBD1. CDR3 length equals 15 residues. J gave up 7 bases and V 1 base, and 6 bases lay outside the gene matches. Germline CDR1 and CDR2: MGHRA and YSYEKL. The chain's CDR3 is CASSQGAGGGQPQHF. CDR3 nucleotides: TGCGCCAGCAGCCAAGGAGCAGGGGGCGGACAGCCCCAGCATTTT.

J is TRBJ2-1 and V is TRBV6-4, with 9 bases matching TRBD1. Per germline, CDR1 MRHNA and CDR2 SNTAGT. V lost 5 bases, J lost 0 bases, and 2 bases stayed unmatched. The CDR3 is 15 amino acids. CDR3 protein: CASSLGQGSYNEQFF. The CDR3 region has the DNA TGTGCCAGCAGTCTGGGACAGGGCTCCTACAATGAGCAGTTCTTC.

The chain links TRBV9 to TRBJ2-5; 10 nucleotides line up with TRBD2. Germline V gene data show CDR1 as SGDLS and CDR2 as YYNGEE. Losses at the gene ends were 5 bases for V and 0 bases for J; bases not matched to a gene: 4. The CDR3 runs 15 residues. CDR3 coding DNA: TGTGCCAGCAGTTTGACTAGCGGGCACCAAGAGACCCAGTACTTC. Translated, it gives CASSLTSGHQETQYF.

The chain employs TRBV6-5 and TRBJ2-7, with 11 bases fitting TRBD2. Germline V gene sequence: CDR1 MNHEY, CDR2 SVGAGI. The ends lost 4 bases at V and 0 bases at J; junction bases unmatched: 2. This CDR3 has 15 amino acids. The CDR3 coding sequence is TGTGCCAGCAGTTGGACTAGCGGGCCCTCCTACGAGCAGTACTTC. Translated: CASSWTSGPSYEQYF.

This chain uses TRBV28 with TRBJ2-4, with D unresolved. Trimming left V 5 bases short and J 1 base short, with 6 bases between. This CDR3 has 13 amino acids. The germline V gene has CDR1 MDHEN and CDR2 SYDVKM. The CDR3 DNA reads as TGTGCCAGCAGTCTCGTGGCCAAAAACATTCAGTACTTC. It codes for CASSLVAKNIQYF.

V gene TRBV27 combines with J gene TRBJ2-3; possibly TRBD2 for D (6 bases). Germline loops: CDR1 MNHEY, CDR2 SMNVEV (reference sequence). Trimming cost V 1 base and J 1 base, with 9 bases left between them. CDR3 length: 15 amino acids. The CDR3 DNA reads TGTGCCAGCAGTTTATTAGCGGTGGGCACAGATACGCAGTATTTT. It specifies CASSLLAVGTDTQYF.